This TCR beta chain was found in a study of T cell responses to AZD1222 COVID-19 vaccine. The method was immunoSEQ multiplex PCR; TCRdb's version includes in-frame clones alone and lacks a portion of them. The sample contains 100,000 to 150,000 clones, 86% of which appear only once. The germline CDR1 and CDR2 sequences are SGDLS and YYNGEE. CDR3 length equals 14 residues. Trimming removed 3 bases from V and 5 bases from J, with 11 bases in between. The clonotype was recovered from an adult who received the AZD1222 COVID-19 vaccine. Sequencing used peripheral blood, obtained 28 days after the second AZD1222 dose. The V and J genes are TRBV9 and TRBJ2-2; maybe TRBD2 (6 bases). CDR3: CASSAPRGTGELFF. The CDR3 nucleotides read TGTGCCAGCAGCGCCCCCCGGGGGACCGGGGAGCTGTTTTTT.